This T cell receptor (beta chain) comes out of a study of T cell responses to AZD1222 COVID-19 vaccine. Study overall: Analysis merged second doses at about 4 or about 12 weeks. Overall study results and limits: When two AZD1222 doses had been given, Spike-specific TCR breadth and depth rose. Nearly half of spike-specific TCRs reportedly go after variant regions that carry no mutations. Donor demographics were predominantly white British with a female majority; clonal diversity may be underestimated.

Profiled with immunoSEQ multiplex PCR; TCRdb holds only in-frame clones, not every one. Of about 120,000 clones in the sample, under 85% were seen once. The CDR3 is 16 residues long. The ends were cut back, 5 bases at V and 3 bases at J, with 18 bases in the middle. Germline V gene data show CDR1 as LNHDA and CDR2 as SQIVND (reference sequence). Points on this clone: No antigen is known for it.

This sequence originates from an adult in good health. The sample was peripheral blood, taken on day 0 of AZD1222 vaccination. This chain connects TRBV19 to TRBJ2-3; no definite D call. CDR3 DNA: TGTGCCAGTAGTGATGGTTTTCGTTCTAATACAGATACGCAGTATTTT. Protein: CASSDGFRSNTDTQYF.